These T cell receptor beta chains were read from a single sample in a study of chemoradiotherapy in HPV16-positive cancers. Sequencing used immunoSEQ multiplex PCR; TCRdb keeps in-frame clones, though not all of them. The table records approximately 35,000 clones, around 92% of them present only once. This specimen was blood, taken from a patient who underwent chemoradiotherapy. These TCRs come from a human donor with HPV-associated anogenital cancer. Both conserved end residues are part of each CDR3. A D gene is named only where the DNA matches it firmly. Size values are once, few and many counts, or a class for expanded clones, and some rows have none.

cdr3_nt: TGTGCCAGCAGCTTAGGGTTTCGGGGGTTTCGCAACGAGCAGTACTTC
cdr3_aa: CASSLGFRGFRNEQYF
j_call: TRBJ2-7
v_call: TRBV11-3
d_call: .
clone_size: .

cdr3_nt: TGTGCCAGCAGCTTAATGAGCCAAAACACCATATATTTT
cdr3_aa: CASSLMSQNTIYF
j_call: TRBJ1-3
v_call: TRBV11-2
d_call: .
clone_size: .

cdr3_nt: TGCAGCGCCGCCCGGACGTATGGCTACGAGCAGTACTTC
cdr3_aa: CSAARTYGYEQYF
j_call: TRBJ2-7
v_call: TRBV29-1
d_call: .
clone_size: .

cdr3_nt: TGCGCCAGCAGGACTAGCGGGGGGGCCAGTTCTAGGCCCGGGGAGCTGTTTTTT
cdr3_aa: CASRTSGGASSRPGELFF
j_call: TRBJ2-2
v_call: TRBV10-1
d_call: TRBD2
clone_size: .

cdr3_nt: TGTGCCAGCTCACCACTAAGAAAGAGCTCCTACGAGCAGTACTTC
cdr3_aa: CASSPLRKSSYEQYF
j_call: TRBJ2-7
v_call: TRBV18
d_call: .
clone_size: .

cdr3_nt: TGTGCCAGCAGCTTAACACATCGCACTGAAGCTTTCTTT
cdr3_aa: CASSLTHRTEAFF
j_call: TRBJ1-1
v_call: TRBV11-2
d_call: .
clone_size: few

cdr3_nt: TGCGCCAGCAGCCAAGTTGGGATAGTACTTCCACCTAACTATGGCTACACCTTC
cdr3_aa: CASSQVGIVLPPNYGYTF
j_call: TRBJ1-2
v_call: TRBV4-3
d_call: .
clone_size: .

cdr3_nt: TGTGCCAGCTCACCTTACTCTTACACCAACAATCAGCCCCAGCATTTT
cdr3_aa: CASSPYSYTNNQPQHF
j_call: TRBJ1-5
v_call: TRBV18
d_call: .
clone_size: .

cdr3_nt: TGTGCCAGCAGCCAAGAGGGCAGGGGAGGGTGGACAGATACGCAGTATTTT
cdr3_aa: CASSQEGRGGWTDTQYF
j_call: TRBJ2-3
v_call: TRBV7-6
d_call: .
clone_size: .

cdr3_nt: TGTGCCAGCAGCCCTCGGCTAGGCGAGCAGTACTTC
cdr3_aa: CASSPRLGEQYF
j_call: TRBJ2-7
v_call: TRBV6-5
d_call: .
clone_size: .

cdr3_nt: TGTGCCAGCGGTGGGGGAACCGGTTACAATGAGCAGTTCTTC
cdr3_aa: CASGGGTGYNEQFF
j_call: TRBJ2-1
v_call: TRBV11-3
d_call: .
clone_size: .

cdr3_nt: TGCGCCAGCAGCAGGGGCAGGGCCGACACTGAAGCTTTCTTT
cdr3_aa: CASSRGRADTEAFF
j_call: TRBJ1-1
v_call: TRBV5-1
d_call: .
clone_size: .

cdr3_nt: TGTGCCACCAGGGGGGAGACCCAGTACTTC
cdr3_aa: CATRGETQYF
j_call: TRBJ2-5
v_call: TRBV15
d_call: .
clone_size: .

cdr3_nt: TGTGCCAGCTCACCGGGACTCGGTGAAAAACTGTTTTTT
cdr3_aa: CASSPGLGEKLFF
j_call: TRBJ1-4
v_call: TRBV18
d_call: .
clone_size: .

cdr3_nt: TGTGCCAGCAGCGTAAAGCCCCTAGGGGGGGGCCGGAATGAGCAGTTCTTC
cdr3_aa: CASSVKPLGGGRNEQFF
j_call: TRBJ2-1
v_call: TRBV9
d_call: .
clone_size: .

cdr3_nt: TGTGCCAGCAGTGAGAACAGGGTGAATTCACCCCTCCACTTT
cdr3_aa: CASSENRVNSPLHF
j_call: TRBJ1-6
v_call: TRBV2
d_call: .
clone_size: .

cdr3_nt: TGTGCCGGGGGGGACGGGAATCAGCCCCAGCATTTT
cdr3_aa: CAGGDGNQPQHF
j_call: TRBJ1-5
v_call: TRBV7-9
d_call: .
clone_size: .

cdr3_nt: TGCGCCAGCAGTGAATCGATTAAGAACACTGAAGCTTTCTTT
cdr3_aa: CASSESIKNTEAFF
j_call: TRBJ1-1
v_call: TRBV10-1
d_call: .
clone_size: .

cdr3_nt: TGTGCCAGCAGCCAAGGTCGATACTACGAGCAGTACTTC
cdr3_aa: CASSQGRYYEQYF
j_call: TRBJ2-7
v_call: TRBV14
d_call: .
clone_size: .

cdr3_nt: TGCGCCAGCAGCCGCCGGGACCGTAATAATTCACCCCTCCACTTT
cdr3_aa: CASSRRDRNNSPLHF
j_call: TRBJ1-6
v_call: TRBV5-1
d_call: .
clone_size: .

cdr3_nt: TGTGCCAGTAGTATGGCGACAGGGACCTACGAGCAGTACTTC
cdr3_aa: CASSMATGTYEQYF
j_call: TRBJ2-7
v_call: TRBV19
d_call: TRBD1
clone_size: once

cdr3_nt: TGTGCCAGCAGCCAATGGCGGAACACTGAAGCTTTCTTT
cdr3_aa: CASSQWRNTEAFF
j_call: TRBJ1-1
v_call: TRBV16
d_call: .
clone_size: .

cdr3_nt: TGCGCCAGCAGCTTACTCCCACTCGTTCCCTATGGCTACACCTTC
cdr3_aa: CASSLLPLVPYGYTF
j_call: TRBJ1-2
v_call: TRBV4-3
d_call: .
clone_size: .

cdr3_nt: TGTGCCAGCAGGCCCCCCACAGGGCTGGGCACTGAAGCTTTCTTT
cdr3_aa: CASRPPTGLGTEAFF
j_call: TRBJ1-1
v_call: TRBV2
d_call: .
clone_size: .

cdr3_nt: TGCGCCAGCAGCTTGGCGGGGGAGGGGTATGGCTACACCTTC
cdr3_aa: CASSLAGEGYGYTF
j_call: TRBJ1-2
v_call: TRBV5-1
d_call: .
clone_size: .

cdr3_nt: TGTGCCAGCTCACCACAGACAGGGGCCGGCTACACCTTC
cdr3_aa: CASSPQTGAGYTF
j_call: TRBJ1-2
v_call: TRBV18
d_call: TRBD1
clone_size: few

cdr3_nt: TGCGCCAGCAGCCCCAGAAGCGTAGGACAGGGGCTAGAAAAACTGTTTTTT
cdr3_aa: CASSPRSVGQGLEKLFF
j_call: TRBJ1-4
v_call: TRBV4-1
d_call: TRBD1
clone_size: .

cdr3_nt: TGTGCCTGGAGCAAAACCCACCTGAACACTGAAGCTTTCTTT
cdr3_aa: CAWSKTHLNTEAFF
j_call: TRBJ1-1
v_call: TRBV30
d_call: .
clone_size: few

cdr3_nt: TGTGCCAGCAGCTCCTATGGCAATCAGCCCCAGCATTTT
cdr3_aa: CASSSYGNQPQHF
j_call: TRBJ1-5
v_call: TRBV5-6
d_call: .
clone_size: .

cdr3_nt: TGTGCCAGCAGCTTATTGGGACAGGAAGCCCATGGCTACACCTTC
cdr3_aa: CASSLLGQEAHGYTF
j_call: TRBJ1-2
v_call: TRBV13
d_call: TRBD1
clone_size: .

cdr3_nt: TGTGCCAGCTCATACTCGGGGACAGGAGGGAGCTATGGCTACACCTTC
cdr3_aa: CASSYSGTGGSYGYTF
j_call: TRBJ1-2
v_call: TRBV18
d_call: TRBD1
clone_size: .

cdr3_nt: TGCGCCAGCAGCTTGATGACAGACAAACGAGCTTTCTTT
cdr3_aa: CASSLMTDKRAFF
j_call: TRBJ1-1
v_call: TRBV5-1
d_call: .
clone_size: .

cdr3_nt: TGCGCCAGCAGCTATCAACAGGGGGAAGATGGCTACACCTTC
cdr3_aa: CASSYQQGEDGYTF
j_call: TRBJ1-2
v_call: TRBV5-1
d_call: TRBD1
clone_size: .

cdr3_nt: TGTGCCAGTACCCGACAGGGGGCGTATCAGCCCCAGCATTTT
cdr3_aa: CASTRQGAYQPQHF
j_call: TRBJ1-5
v_call: TRBV19
d_call: TRBD1
clone_size: once

cdr3_nt: TGCAGCGTTGGGGGGTTAGGGACTAGCACAGATACGCAGTATTTT
cdr3_aa: CSVGGLGTSTDTQYF
j_call: TRBJ2-3
v_call: TRBV29-1
d_call: .
clone_size: .

cdr3_nt: TGTGCCAGCCACTTCAACACCGGGGAGCTGTTTTTT
cdr3_aa: CASHFNTGELFF
j_call: TRBJ2-2
v_call: TRBV14
d_call: .
clone_size: .

cdr3_nt: TGTGCCAGCAGGAGCGCAGCGGGACAGGGGACCGGGGAGCTGTTTTTT
cdr3_aa: CASRSAAGQGTGELFF
j_call: TRBJ2-2
v_call: TRBV7-2
d_call: TRBD1
clone_size: .

cdr3_nt: TGCGCCAGCAGCCGTATCCCCTGGACAGGGGCTGGAAACACCATATATTTT
cdr3_aa: CASSRIPWTGAGNTIYF
j_call: TRBJ1-3
v_call: TRBV4-1
d_call: TRBD1
clone_size: .

cdr3_nt: TGTGCCAGTAGTATGCCCGGACGGGATGAAAAACTGTTTTTT
cdr3_aa: CASSMPGRDEKLFF
j_call: TRBJ1-4
v_call: TRBV19
d_call: .
clone_size: .

cdr3_nt: TGTGCCAGCAGTGCGCCCGAATGGGGGGACAATGAGCAGTTCTTC
cdr3_aa: CASSAPEWGDNEQFF
j_call: TRBJ2-1
v_call: TRBV6-1
d_call: .
clone_size: .

cdr3_nt: TGCGCCAGCAGCTTGGGGGTGGGAGCTAACTACGAGCAGTACTTC
cdr3_aa: CASSLGVGANYEQYF
j_call: TRBJ2-7
v_call: TRBV5-1
d_call: .
clone_size: .

cdr3_nt: TGTGCCATCAGCCCGGACAGGGGGACAGATACGCAGTATTTT
cdr3_aa: CAISPDRGTDTQYF
j_call: TRBJ2-3
v_call: TRBV10-3
d_call: TRBD1
clone_size: .

cdr3_nt: TGTGCCAGCAGTGAGCTGGGAATAAGCTATAATTCACCCCTCCACTTT
cdr3_aa: CASSELGISYNSPLHF
j_call: TRBJ1-6
v_call: TRBV2
d_call: .
clone_size: .

cdr3_nt: TGCGCCAGCAGCTTAGAGGGTCGCGGCTACACCTTC
cdr3_aa: CASSLEGRGYTF
j_call: TRBJ1-2
v_call: TRBV5-1
d_call: .
clone_size: .

cdr3_nt: TGTGCCAGCAGTGAAGAGCTATGGGGGGGTTGGGCTGAAGCTTTCTTT
cdr3_aa: CASSEELWGGWAEAFF
j_call: TRBJ1-1
v_call: TRBV6-1
d_call: .
clone_size: .

cdr3_nt: TGTGCCAGCAGCTTAGCGGGTGGGCGCCGGCGGAACACTGAAGCTTTCTTT
cdr3_aa: CASSLAGGRRRNTEAFF
j_call: TRBJ1-1
v_call: TRBV7-9
d_call: .
clone_size: .

cdr3_nt: TGTGCCAGCAGCTTAGGCGGATCGGGGCCCAAAAACATTCAGTACTTC
cdr3_aa: CASSLGGSGPKNIQYF
j_call: TRBJ2-4
v_call: TRBV7-2
d_call: .
clone_size: .

cdr3_nt: TGTGCCAGCAGCGTAGAGTCGGGGGAGTGGGGTTCACCCCTCCACTTT
cdr3_aa: CASSVESGEWGSPLHF
j_call: TRBJ1-6
v_call: TRBV9
d_call: .
clone_size: .

cdr3_nt: TGTGCCAGCAGTGGGCGGACAGTTCGCGGCTACACCTTC
cdr3_aa: CASSGRTVRGYTF
j_call: TRBJ1-2
v_call: TRBV28
d_call: .
clone_size: .

cdr3_nt: TGTGCCAGCAGCGTAGGGAGGGGGAATACGCAGTATTTT
cdr3_aa: CASSVGRGNTQYF
j_call: TRBJ2-3
v_call: TRBV9
d_call: .
clone_size: .

cdr3_nt: TGTGCCTGGAGTGTTACCCCTAGCGGGGGGACGGAGACCCAGTACTTC
cdr3_aa: CAWSVTPSGGTETQYF
j_call: TRBJ2-5
v_call: TRBV30
d_call: TRBD2
clone_size: .